The 22 T cell receptor beta chains presented below share a single source sample, sequenced in a study of blood T cell repertoires in COVID-19. Data came from immunoSEQ multiplex PCR; TCRdb stores just in-frame clones and leaves some out. The sample consists of about 200,000 clones, 65% to 85% of them appearing once. The sequencing sample was made of PBMCs or T cells enriched from blood (not recorded which). The receptors shown here come from a woman aged 40 to 49 with acute COVID-19.

V and J are TRBV5-1 and TRBJ2-5; possible D gene TRBD1, 5 bases. The length of the CDR3 is 14 residues. Trimming pared 0 bases from V and 5 bases from J, leaving 11 bases between. The germline gives CDR1 SGHRS, CDR2 YFSETQ. This CDR3 is CASSLGQGLETQYF. CDR3 coding DNA: TGCGCCAGCAGCTTGGGGCAGGGATTGGAGACCCAGTACTTC.

V is TRBV11-3 and J is TRBJ1-6; D may be TRBD1 (6 bases). Deletions cut 1 base from V and 10 bases from J, with 17 bases between. CDR1 is SGHNT and CDR2 is YENEEA in the germline V gene. CDR3 length equals 16 residues. The CDR3 sequence: CASSLGPGQLSSPLHF. CDR3 bases: TGTGCCAGCAGCTTAGGGCCGGGACAACTGAGCTCACCCCTCCACTTT. The variable domain in full, with the rest retrieved from reference TRBV11-3 and TRBJ1-6, is EAGVVQSPRYKIIEKKQPVAFWCNPISGHNTLYWYLQNLGQGPELLIRYENEEAVDDSQLPKDRFSAERLKGVDSTLKIQPAELGDSAVYLCASSLGPGQLSSPLHFGNGTRLTVT.

The chain links TRBV4-2 to TRBJ2-2; 9 bases are shared with TRBD2. V lost 0 bases to trimming and J lost 5 bases; unmatched junction nucleotides: 7. CDR1 LGHNA and CDR2 YNFKEQ come from the germline V gene. The CDR3 consists of 17 residues. The CDR3 protein is CASSQETAGGSTGELFF. The CDR3 DNA reads TGTGCCAGCAGCCAAGAGACAGCGGGAGGCAGTACCGGGGAGCTGTTTTTT.

This clone was detected only a few times. V and J are TRBV4-1 and TRBJ2-2; D is perhaps TRBD2 (7 bases). Germline values: CDR1 MGHRA, CDR2 YSYEKL. This CDR3 is built from 15 residues. The V and J ends lost 5 bases and 2 bases respectively, with 12 bases between them. The CDR3 nucleotides read TGCGCCAGCAGCGAGGGGGGGGCAAACACCGGGGAGCTGTTTTTT. Translating it yields CASSEGGANTGELFF.

V usage is TRBV28 and J usage is TRBJ2-6; D remains unclear. V was cut by 6 bases and J by 6 bases, with 12 bases left in between. This CDR3 is 14 amino acids long. The germline V gene encodes CDR1 MDHEN and CDR2 SYDVKM. CDR3 region: CASSQASPANVLTF. In DNA, the CDR3 is TGTGCCAGCAGCCAAGCGAGCCCGGCCAACGTCCTGACTTTC.

V usage is TRBV19 and J usage is TRBJ1-2; D remains unclear. Germline V gene sequence: CDR1 LNHDA, CDR2 SQIVND (reference sequence). Trimming took 4 bases from V and 3 from J, leaving 12 bases between them. CDR3 length: 14 residues. CDR3 in amino acids: CASSSQAGDYGYTF. CDR3 coding DNA: TGTGCCAGTAGTAGTCAAGCGGGAGACTATGGCTACACCTTC.

The V gene is TRBV7-8, the J gene TRBJ1-1; D is possibly TRBD1 (6 bases). The V gene's germline CDR1 is SGHVS and CDR2 FQNEAQ. This CDR3 contains 13 residues. With 1 base removed from V and 5 bases from J, the gap between germline ends came to 8 bases. DNA of the CDR3: TGTGCCAGCAGCTTAGACAGGGAAACTGAAGCTTTCTTT. The encoded protein is CASSLDRETEAFF.

The chain employs TRBV7-2 and TRBJ1-2, with TRBD1 as a possible D gene (5 bases). The germline V gene encodes CDR1 SGHTA and CDR2 FQGNSA. This CDR3 contains 14 residues. Trimming shortened V by 5 bases and J by 1 base, and 11 bases separated the two germline ends. The DNA for the CDR3 is TGTGCCAGCAGCCCCCGGGGGAGTAACTATGGCTACACCTTC. This gives the protein CASSPRGSNYGYTF.

This clone was seen a single time. The chain couples TRBV6-5 to TRBJ2-7; D may be TRBD2 (7 bases). CDR3 size: 13 residues. The V end was cut by 7 bases, the J end by 6 bases, with 16 bases between. The V gene's germline CDR1 is MNHEY and CDR2 SVGAGI. The CDR3 spells CASKVGGGGEQYF. DNA of the CDR3: TGTGCCAGCAAAGTTGGGGGCGGGGGCGAGCAGTACTTC.

The chain is built from TRBV11-3 and TRBJ2-1; 9 nucleotides match TRBD2. Losses at the gene ends were 6 bases for V and 2 bases for J; bases not matched to a gene: 5. The CDR3 runs 15 residues. Germline assignment: CDR1 SGHNT and CDR2 YENEEA. DNA for the CDR3: TGTGCCAGCAGTTCTAGCGGGGTGACCTACAATGAGCAGTTCTTC. Protein sequence: CASSSSGVTYNEQFF.

The J gene is TRBJ2-3, the V gene TRBV11-3; perhaps TRBD2 as D (5 bases). Trimming shortened V by 5 bases and J by 1 base, and 7 bases separated the two germline ends. Germline CDR1 and CDR2: SGHNT and YENEEA. The CDR3 runs to 13 residues. The CDR3 loop is CASSTGGTDTQYF. The CDR3 DNA reads as TGTGCCAGCAGCACCGGGGGCACAGATACGCAGTATTTT.

This clone is judged medium-sized. This rearrangement joins TRBV6-4 to TRBJ2-3, with TRBD1 matching over 11 bases. With V trimmed by 5 bases and J by 3 bases, 4 bases remained unmatched. Germline CDR1 is MRHNA and CDR2 is SNTAGT. This CDR3 comprises 15 residues. CDR3 protein: CASSPGQGGTDTQYF. The CDR3 nucleotides are TGTGCCAGCAGTCCGGGACAGGGGGGGACAGATACGCAGTATTTT.

For the CDR3, the DNA is TGCGCCAGTTCAGCGGGGTTGCAAGAGACCCAGTACTTC. Translated, it gives CASSAGLQETQYF. This sequence joins TRBV10-1 and TRBJ2-5, with TRBD2 matching 7 bases. The V segment lost 9 bases and the J segment 2 bases; nucleotides outside the gene matches: 6. Looked up from germline, CDR1 is WNHNN and CDR2 is SYGVQD (reference sequence). The CDR3 spans 13 residues.

This clone has only one observation. This rearrangement joins TRBV5-4 to TRBJ1-2, with 8 bases aligning to TRBD1. After removal of 6 bases from V and 6 bases from J, the junction contained 13 bases not matched to a gene. The germline V gene has CDR1 SGHNT and CDR2 YYREEE (reference sequence). The CDR3 runs 15 residues. This CDR3 is CASNAGQGLFHGYTF. CDR3 nucleotides: TGTGCCAGCAACGCCGGACAGGGCCTTTTCCATGGCTACACCTTC.

This clone was counted only a few times. V usage is TRBV29-1 and J usage is TRBJ2-3, with 10 nucleotides matching TRBD1. V lost 8 bases and J lost 1; bases outside the gene matches: 3. Germline assignment: CDR1 SQVTM and CDR2 ANQGSEA. CDR3 length: 13 residues. In nucleotides, the CDR3 is TGCAGCACGACAGGGGGCGGCACAGATACGCAGTATTTT. Its protein product is CSTTGGGTDTQYF.

The chain employs TRBV7-6 and TRBJ1-1; possibly TRBD1 for D (6 bases). The CDR3 has 15 amino acids. Trimming cost V 1 base and J 1 base, with 10 bases left between them. Germline CDR1 SGHVS, CDR2 FNYEAQ. The CDR3 region has the DNA TGTGCCAGCAGCTTAGTACAGGGCCCGAACACTGAAGCTTTCTTT. Amino acids: CASSLVQGPNTEAFF.

The V call is TRBV28, the J call TRBJ1-5, with D possibly TRBD1 on 6 matching bases. This CDR3 has 14 residues. In germline, CDR1 is MDHEN, CDR2 SYDVKM. The germline V and J ends were trimmed by 7 bases and 7 bases, with 17 bases remaining between them. The CDR3 DNA is TGTGCCAGCAAAGGGGGGGCTAACGAGCAGCCCCAGCATTTT. This codes for CASKGGANEQPQHF.

This chain connects TRBV5-4 to TRBJ1-2; 10 bases map to TRBD1. The CDR3 runs 14 residues. CDR1 is SGHNT and CDR2 is YYREEE in the germline V gene (reference sequence). The V and J ends lost 5 bases and 5 bases, in that order; junction bases with no gene match: 6. DNA of the CDR3: TGTGCCAGCAGGTTGACAGGGGGCGCGTATGGCTACACCTTC. Translation gives CASRLTGGAYGYTF.

The chain is built from TRBV5-1 and TRBJ1-1; D uncertain. Germline CDR1 is SGHRS and CDR2 is YFSETQ. V lost 0 bases to trimming and J lost 5 bases, with 11 bases between them. The CDR3 extends over 14 amino acids. DNA of the CDR3: TGCGCCAGCAGCTTGGAAGCAGCGGGGACTGAAGCTTTCTTT. This translates into CASSLEAAGTEAFF.

In its sample, this clone was seen once. The rearrangement links TRBV7-3 to TRBJ2-2, with unresolved D. V lost 2 bases and J 0 bases, leaving 19 bases between the germline ends. Germline V CDR1 and CDR2: SGHTA, FQGTGA. The CDR3 extends over 19 amino acids. CDR3 sequence reads: CASSLQSIPLSSNTGELFF. CDR3 coding DNA: TGTGCCAGCAGCTTACAAAGTATACCGCTATCGTCGAACACCGGGGAGCTGTTTTTT.

This CDR3 reads CATSDLGTGEQETQYF. The CDR3 nucleotides are TGTGCCACCAGTGATTTGGGGACAGGAGAACAAGAGACCCAGTACTTC. The rearrangement joins TRBV24-1 to TRBJ2-5; 8 nucleotides match TRBD1. CDR1 and CDR2 from the germline V gene are KGHDR and SFDVKD. V lost 0 bases, J lost 2 bases, and 4 bases stayed unmatched. The CDR3 has 16 amino acids.

V gene TRBV10-2 combines with J gene TRBJ2-1; TRBD1 matches at 11 bases. Per the germline V gene, CDR1 is WSHSY and CDR2 is SAAADI. This CDR3 contains 15 residues. The V and J ends lost 7 bases and 7 bases, in that order; junction bases with no gene match: 9. The chain's CDR3 is CASIPGTGGFNEQFF. The DNA of the CDR3 is TGCGCCAGCATCCCCGGGACAGGGGGTTTTAATGAGCAGTTCTTC.